Presented here are 5 T cell receptor beta chains from one specimen sequenced in a study of human T cells and chemical hapten exposure. TCRdb processed the RACE reads anew with MiXCR; each CDR3 protein has one entry. This table holds roughly 100,000 distinct CDR3 sequences, under 40% found once. As to time point: patch test 3, about 24 weeks after DPC sensitization. Treatment described: therapeutic diphenylcyclopropenone sensitization with weekly scalp DPC. The specimen was whole blood, collected in connection with sensitization to the hapten diphenylcyclopropenone (DPC). These receptors all come from a man aged 40-50 years with alopecia areata. Some clones in this sample may be carry-over from other donors' samples.

The sample holds a few counts of this clonotype. The V call is TRBV28, the J call TRBJ2-3, with D tentatively TRBD2 (6 bases). Deletions cut 4 bases from V and 4 bases from J, with 15 bases between. Germline CDR1 reads MDHEN; CDR2 reads SYDVKM. The CDR3 contains 15 residues. The CDR3 coding sequence is TGTGCCAGCAGTTCCCCCGGAGGGCATGCAGATACGCAGTATTTT. Amino acid sequence: CASSSPGGHADTQYF.

This clonotype appeared a few times. The rearrangement joins TRBV10-3 to TRBJ2-6; tentative D call: TRBD1 (6 bases). Trimming removed 3 bases at V and 0 bases at J, with 12 bases between. The CDR3 extends over 17 amino acids. The germline gives CDR1 ENHRY, CDR2 SYGVKD. CDR3 coding DNA: TGTGCCATCAGTGAAACAGGGCTAAGCTCTGGGGCCAACGTCCTGACTTTC. It yields the protein CAISETGLSSGANVLTF.

This clonotype has just a few counts. J is TRBJ1-5 and V is TRBV10-1; 7 nucleotides agree with TRBD1. The CDR3 is made up of 16 amino acids. Per germline, CDR1 WNHNN and CDR2 SYGVQD (reference sequence). V was pared by 7 bases and J by 0 bases, with 9 bases of the junction left unmatched. In DNA form, the CDR3 reads TGCGCCAGCACCCCCCGGACAGGAATTAGCAATCAGCCCCAGCATTTT. The encoded protein is CASTPRTGISNQPQHF.

This clonotype occurred a few times. The rearrangement joins TRBV3-1 to TRBJ2-1; TRBD2 agrees at 9 bases. Per germline, CDR1 LGHDT and CDR2 YNNKEL (reference sequence). The CDR3 runs 17 residues. With 0 bases clipped from V and 9 bases from J, the junction kept 12 bases outside the gene matches. The CDR3: CASSQDISGSPGFEQFF. The CDR3 DNA sequence: TGTGCCAGCAGCCAAGATATTAGCGGGAGCCCTGGGTTTGAGCAGTTCTTC.

This clonotype has more than one count but fewer than ten. The gene calls are TRBV5-1 and TRBJ2-1, with 9 bases aligning to TRBD2. The CDR3 covers 13 residues. The V and J ends lost 4 bases and 14 bases, in that order; junction bases with no gene match: 10. Per germline, CDR1 SGHRS and CDR2 YFSETQ. This CDR3 is CASSGTSGGGEFF. CDR3 nucleotide sequence: TGCGCCAGCAGCGGAACCTCAGGCGGGGGGGAGTTCTTC.